This T cell receptor (beta chain) was identified during a study of blood T cell repertoires in COVID-19 (dated by TCRdb to between 2020 and 2021). Background for the entire study: Collaborator samples came from the United States, Italy and Spain and covered acute and convalescent phases of COVID-19. The prospective study material was composed of cDNA or gDNA derived from T cells, B-cell-depleted T cells, or PBMCs. Subjects who had been exposed to COVID-19, were actively infected with it, or had recovered from it provided the deeply sampled blood TCRbeta repertoires that made up the dataset. The repertoires were released in a freely available public database meant as a resource for research on the immune response to SARS-CoV-2. The samples were drawn from the first 160 participants of the ongoing ImmuneRACE study and from 1,254 subjects provided by 6 global collaborators. Sample metadata almost always included a de-identified subject ID, COVID-19 status, age in years and sex. Where HLA class I and class II types were available, the types were taken from metadata supplied by the sample provider, not from assay-based typing. What the research found in general, with its limitations: How much clinical and demographic metadata was included differed by source and by participant, and the metadata was provided uncurated.

Turning to this clone: No cognate antigen has been identified for it. No base-level quality is on record; no much larger clone is a single base apart.

In Seattle, one collaborating source enrolled patients while the infection was active and tracked those patients longitudinally over the course of disease. The collaborating institutions used their own protocols to collect whole blood in K2EDTA tubes. For TCRbeta analysis, collaborators shipped samples in one of three forms: frozen whole blood, isolated PBMCs, or DNA extracted from either of those sample types. TCRbeta CDR3 regions were amplified from genomic DNA by means of the immunoSEQ Assay, a bias-controlled multiplex PCR. The paper's processing steps were these. Within the assay, amplification of reference gene primers was used to estimate how many nucleated cells each sample contained. To quantify the absolute abundance of each unique TCRbeta CDR3 rearrangement, sequence reads were collapsed and filtered. For each sample, productive Simpson clonality was calculated as the square root of Simpson's diversity index across productive rearrangements. TCRdb took this table from immuneACCESS and kept in-frame rearrangements with V and J called. Such tables lack part of the clones; where checked against another copy, unresolved V genes explain under half of the gap, and the rest is unexplained. The V and J calls and the clone size are those of that table, but D and trimming were determined from the DNA. This sample comprises about 200,000 clones, around nine tenths of them detected only once. 18% of the sample is in the top ten clones.

Relative to germline, V is 3 bases shorter and J is 3 bases shorter, with 14 bases between their ends. The germline V gene encodes CDR1 SQVTM and CDR2 ANQGSEA. The CDR3, from cysteine to phenylalanine, totals 14 residues. Kept here is only the CDR3 DNA, which spans 42 bases and is read in frame from base 1. This receptor chain uses TRBV29-1 and TRBJ1-2; the best D guess is TRBD1, with 5 bases matching. Sample: peripheral blood. The receptor's source is a man in his fifties or sixties with COVID-19, enrolled during active disease. DNA sequence: TGCAGCGTTGAGATCACTCGGGGGGACTATGGCTACACCTTC. Its product reads: CSVEITRGDYGYTF.